These 3 T cell receptor beta chains came from one sample sequenced in a study of radiation and T cells in renal cell carcinoma. Time point described: blood 4 weeks post-SBRT, at nephrectomy. As to treatment: 15 Gy SBRT to primary tumor, nephrectomy 4 weeks later. Sequenced by immunoSEQ multiplex PCR; TCRdb stores in-frame clones only, minus some. The profile shows 140,000 to 150,000 clones, around 88% of them singletons. The starting material was blood, obtained from a patient whose treatment included radiotherapy and nephrectomy. These TCRs come from a woman in her forties or fifties with renal cell carcinoma.

The chain carries TRBV27 and TRBJ2-1; 7 bases are a match to TRBD1. The CDR3 runs 14 residues. Germline V gives CDR1 MNHEY, CDR2 SMNVEV (reference sequence). J was trimmed by 2 bases and V by 6 bases; bases with no gene match: 4. DNA of the CDR3: TGTGCCAGCAGACCCGACAGGGCCTACAATGAGCAGTTCTTC. Encoded protein: CASRPDRAYNEQFF.

The chain is built from TRBV7-3 and TRBJ2-6; D is ambiguous. Germline lookup yields CDR1 SGHTA and CDR2 FQGTGA. This CDR3 is built from 13 residues. The V gene lost 5 bases and the J gene lost 2 bases, with 4 bases spanning the gap. The CDR3, as DNA: TGTGCCAGCAGCCCTACTGGGGCCAACGTCCTGACTTTC. Residues: CASSPTGANVLTF.

V gene TRBV5-1 combines with J gene TRBJ2-2, with 7 nucleotides matching TRBD2. Trimming took 0 bases from V and 0 from J; bases not matched to a gene: 5. CDR3 length: 17 amino acids. Germline CDR1 SGHRS, CDR2 YFSETQ. CDR3 residues: CASSLAGGLTNTGELFF. The CDR3 DNA follows: TGCGCCAGCAGCTTGGCCGGGGGACTAACGAACACCGGGGAGCTGTTTTTT.